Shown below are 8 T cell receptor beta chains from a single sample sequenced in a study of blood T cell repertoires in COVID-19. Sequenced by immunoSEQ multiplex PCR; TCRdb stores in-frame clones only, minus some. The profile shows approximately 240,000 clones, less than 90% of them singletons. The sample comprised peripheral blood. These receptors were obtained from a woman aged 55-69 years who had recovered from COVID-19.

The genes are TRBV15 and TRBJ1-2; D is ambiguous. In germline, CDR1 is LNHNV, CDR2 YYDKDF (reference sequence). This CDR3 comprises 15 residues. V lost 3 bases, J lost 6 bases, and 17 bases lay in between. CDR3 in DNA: TGTGCCACCAGCAGCCACCTCCCGGGTTCGGATGGCTACACCTTC. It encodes CATSSHLPGSDGYTF.

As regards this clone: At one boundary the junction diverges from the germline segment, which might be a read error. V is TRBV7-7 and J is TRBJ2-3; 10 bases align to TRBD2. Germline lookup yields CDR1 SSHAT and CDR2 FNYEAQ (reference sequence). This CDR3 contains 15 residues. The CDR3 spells CASSLGTSDGDTQYF. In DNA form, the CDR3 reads TGTGCTAGCAGCCTCGGGACTAGCGACGGAGATACGCAGTATTTT.

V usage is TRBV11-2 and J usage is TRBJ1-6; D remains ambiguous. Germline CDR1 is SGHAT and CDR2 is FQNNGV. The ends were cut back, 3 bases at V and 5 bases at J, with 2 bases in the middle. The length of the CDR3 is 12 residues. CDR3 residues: CASSFNNSPLHF. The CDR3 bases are TGTGCCAGCAGCTTTAATAATTCACCCCTCCACTTT.

CDR3 protein: CASSQGLAEGSYEQYF. The CDR3 DNA follows: TGCGCCAGCAGCCAAGGACTAGCGGAAGGCTCCTACGAGCAGTACTTC. The V gene is TRBV4-1, the J gene TRBJ2-7, with TRBD2 matching 9 bases. The J segment lost 0 bases and the V segment lost 1 base, leaving 4 bases of the junction unmatched. Germline V CDR1 and CDR2: MGHRA, YSYEKL. The CDR3 contains 16 residues.

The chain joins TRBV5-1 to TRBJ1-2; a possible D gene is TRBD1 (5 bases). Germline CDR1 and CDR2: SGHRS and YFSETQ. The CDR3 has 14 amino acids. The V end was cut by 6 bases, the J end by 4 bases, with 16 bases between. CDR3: CASTQDPLTYGYTF. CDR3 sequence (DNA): TGCGCCAGCACACAGGACCCCCTAACCTATGGCTACACCTTC.

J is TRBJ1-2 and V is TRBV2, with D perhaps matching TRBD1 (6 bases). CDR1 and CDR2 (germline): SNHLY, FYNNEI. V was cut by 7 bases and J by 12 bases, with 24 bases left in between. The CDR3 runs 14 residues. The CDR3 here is CASTMDSLSMANTF. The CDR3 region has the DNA TGTGCCAGCACTATGGACAGCCTCAGTATGGCTAACACCTTC.

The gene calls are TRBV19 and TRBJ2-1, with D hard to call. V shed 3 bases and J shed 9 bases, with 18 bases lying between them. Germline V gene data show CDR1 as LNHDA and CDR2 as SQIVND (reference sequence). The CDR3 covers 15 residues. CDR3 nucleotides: TGTGCCAGTAGTATGACGGAAAGCCCCCGGAGTGAGCAGTTCTTC. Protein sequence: CASSMTESPRSEQFF.

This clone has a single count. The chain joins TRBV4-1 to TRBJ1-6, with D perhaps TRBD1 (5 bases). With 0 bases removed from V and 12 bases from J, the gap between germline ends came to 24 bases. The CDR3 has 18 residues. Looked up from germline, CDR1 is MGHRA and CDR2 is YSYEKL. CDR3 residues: CASSQDPHKLDTSGPLHF. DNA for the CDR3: TGCGCCAGCAGCCAAGATCCCCACAAACTGGACACCTCTGGACCCCTCCACTTT.